The clone carrying this TCR beta chain was counted between two and nine times. Original data processing: From reference gene primer amplification, estimates of nucleated cell counts were derived. The assay was immunoSEQ multiplex PCR, and TCRdb's table has in-frame clones only and misses some. The V and J calls and the clone size are those of that table, but D and trimming were determined from the DNA. The table includes almost 350,000 clones, around nine tenths detected once. Trimming at V came to 3 bases and at J to 3 bases, leaving 5 bases not matched to a gene. The CDR3 sequence is 16 residues long. The germline CDR1 and CDR2 sequences are LGHDT and YNNKEL (reference sequence). The Seattle site enrolled patients during active infection and followed them longitudinally. The record originates from a study of blood T cell repertoires in COVID-19.

This TCR came from a woman aged 55-75 years with COVID-19, enrolled during active disease. The rearrangement links TRBV3-1 (or the pseudogene TRBV3-2) to TRBJ2-7; 13 bases are shared with TRBD2. The sequenced material came from peripheral blood. The chain's CDR3 is CASSHLGTSGIYEQYF. DNA of the CDR3: TGTGCCAGCAGCCACTTAGGGACTAGCGGGATCTACGAGCAGTACTTC.